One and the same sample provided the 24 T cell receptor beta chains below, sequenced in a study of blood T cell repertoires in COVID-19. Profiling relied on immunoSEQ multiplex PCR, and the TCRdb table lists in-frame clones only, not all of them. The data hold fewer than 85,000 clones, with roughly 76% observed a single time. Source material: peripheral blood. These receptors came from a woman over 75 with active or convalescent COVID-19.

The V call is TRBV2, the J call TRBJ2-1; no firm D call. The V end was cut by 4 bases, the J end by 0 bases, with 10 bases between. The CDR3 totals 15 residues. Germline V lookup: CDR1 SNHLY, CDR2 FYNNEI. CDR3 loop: CASSAITSSYNEQFF. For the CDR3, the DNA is TGTGCCAGCAGTGCAATTACGAGCTCCTACAATGAGCAGTTCTTC.

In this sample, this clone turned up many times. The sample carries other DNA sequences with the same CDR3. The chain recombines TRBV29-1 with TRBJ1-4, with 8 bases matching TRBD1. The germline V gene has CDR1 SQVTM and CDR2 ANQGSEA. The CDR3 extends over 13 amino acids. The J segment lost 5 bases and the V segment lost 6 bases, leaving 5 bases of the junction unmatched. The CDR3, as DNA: TGCAGCGTGAGGAGACAGGGGAATGAAAAACTGTTTTTT. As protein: CSVRRQGNEKLFF.

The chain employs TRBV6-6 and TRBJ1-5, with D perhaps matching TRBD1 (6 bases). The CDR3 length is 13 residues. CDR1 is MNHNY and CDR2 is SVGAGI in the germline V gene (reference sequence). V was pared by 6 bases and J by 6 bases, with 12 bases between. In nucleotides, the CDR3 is TGTGCCAGCAGCCTAAACAGGGCTCAGCCCCAGCATTTT. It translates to CASSLNRAQPQHF.

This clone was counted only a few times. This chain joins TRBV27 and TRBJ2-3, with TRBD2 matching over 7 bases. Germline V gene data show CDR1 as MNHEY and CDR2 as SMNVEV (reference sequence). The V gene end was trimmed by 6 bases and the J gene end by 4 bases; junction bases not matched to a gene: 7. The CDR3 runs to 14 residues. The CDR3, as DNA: TGTGCCAGCAGCCCGGGGAGGGGCCCAGATACGCAGTATTTT. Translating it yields CASSPGRGPDTQYF.

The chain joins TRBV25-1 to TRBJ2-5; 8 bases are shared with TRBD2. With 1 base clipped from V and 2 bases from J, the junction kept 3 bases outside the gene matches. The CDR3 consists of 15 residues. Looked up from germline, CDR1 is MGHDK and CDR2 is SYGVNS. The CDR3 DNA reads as TGTGCCAGCAGTGAATTTGGCGGGGGGCAAGAGACCCAGTACTTC. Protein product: CASSEFGGGQETQYF.

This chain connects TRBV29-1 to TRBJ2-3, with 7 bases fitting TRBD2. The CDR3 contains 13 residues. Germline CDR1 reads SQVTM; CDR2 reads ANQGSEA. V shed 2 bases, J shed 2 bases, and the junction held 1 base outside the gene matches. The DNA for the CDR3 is TGCAGCGTTGAAAGCGGGGACACAGATACGCAGTATTTT. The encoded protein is CSVESGDTDTQYF.

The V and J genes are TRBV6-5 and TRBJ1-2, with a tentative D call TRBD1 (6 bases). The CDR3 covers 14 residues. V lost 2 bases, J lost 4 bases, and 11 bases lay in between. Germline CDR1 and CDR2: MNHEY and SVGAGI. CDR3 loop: CASSYRQGSYGYTF. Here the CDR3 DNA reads TGTGCCAGCAGTTACCGCCAGGGGTCCTATGGCTACACCTTC.

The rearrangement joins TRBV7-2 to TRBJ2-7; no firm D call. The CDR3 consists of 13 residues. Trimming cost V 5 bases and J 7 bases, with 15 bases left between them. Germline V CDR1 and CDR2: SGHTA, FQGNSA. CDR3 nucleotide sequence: TGTGCCAGCAGCACCCAGAGCCGAGCGGAGCAGTACTTC. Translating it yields CASSTQSRAEQYF.

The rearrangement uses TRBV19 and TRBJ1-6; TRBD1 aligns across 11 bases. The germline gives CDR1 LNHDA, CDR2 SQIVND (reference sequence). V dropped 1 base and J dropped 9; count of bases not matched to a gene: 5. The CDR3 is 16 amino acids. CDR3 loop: CASSIAPGTGGSPLHF. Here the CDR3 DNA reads TGTGCCAGTAGTATAGCCCCCGGGACAGGGGGTTCACCCCTCCACTTT. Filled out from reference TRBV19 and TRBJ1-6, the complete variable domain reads DGGITQSPKYLFRKEGQNVTLSCEQNLNHDAMYWYRQDPGQGLRLIYYSQIVNDFQKGDIAEGYSVSREKKESFPLTVTSAQKNPTAFYLCASSIAPGTGGSPLHFGNGTRLTVT.

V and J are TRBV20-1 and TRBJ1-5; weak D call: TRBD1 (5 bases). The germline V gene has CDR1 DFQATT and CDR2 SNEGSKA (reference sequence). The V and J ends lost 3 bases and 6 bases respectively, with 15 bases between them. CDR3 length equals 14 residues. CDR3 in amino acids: CSASKQGLVQPQHF. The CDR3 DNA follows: TGCAGTGCTAGTAAGCAGGGTTTGGTTCAGCCCCAGCATTTT.

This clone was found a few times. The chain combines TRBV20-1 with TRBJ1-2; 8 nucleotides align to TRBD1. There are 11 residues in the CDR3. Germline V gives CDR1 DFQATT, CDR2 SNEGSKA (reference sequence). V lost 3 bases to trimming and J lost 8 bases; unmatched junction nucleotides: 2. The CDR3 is CSASAGGGYTF. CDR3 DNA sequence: TGCAGTGCTAGTGCAGGGGGCGGCTACACCTTC.

The CDR3: CASSWTPQAGELFF. As DNA, the CDR3 is TGTGCCAGCAGCTGGACTCCACAAGCTGGGGAGCTGTTTTTT. The J gene is TRBJ2-2, the V gene TRBV2, with D perhaps matching TRBD2 (5 bases). The germline V and J ends were trimmed by 6 bases and 8 bases, with 16 bases remaining between them. The CDR3 is made up of 14 amino acids. The germline gives CDR1 SNHLY, CDR2 FYNNEI. Together with reference TRBV2 and TRBJ2-2, the CDR3 gives the full variable domain: EPEVTQTPSHQVTQMGQEVILRCVPISNHLYFYWYRQILGQKVEFLVSFYNNEISEKSEIFDDQFSVERPDGSNFTLKIRSTKLEDSAMYFCASSWTPQAGELFFGEGSRLTVL.

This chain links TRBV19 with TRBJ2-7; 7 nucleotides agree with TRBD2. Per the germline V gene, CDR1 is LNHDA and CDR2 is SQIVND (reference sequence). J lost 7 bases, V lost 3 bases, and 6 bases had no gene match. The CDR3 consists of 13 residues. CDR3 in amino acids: CASSIRTSGEQYF. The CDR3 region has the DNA TGTGCCAGTAGTATTCGGACTAGTGGGGAGCAGTACTTC.

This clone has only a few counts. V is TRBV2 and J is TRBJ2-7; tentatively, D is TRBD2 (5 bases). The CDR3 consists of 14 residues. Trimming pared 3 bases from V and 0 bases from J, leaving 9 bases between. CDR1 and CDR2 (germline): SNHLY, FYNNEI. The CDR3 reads CASSDRGSSYEQYF. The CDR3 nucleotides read TGTGCCAGCAGTGACCGAGGGTCCTCCTACGAGCAGTACTTC. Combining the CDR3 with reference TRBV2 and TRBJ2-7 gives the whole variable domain EPEVTQTPSHQVTQMGQEVILRCVPISNHLYFYWYRQILGQKVEFLVSFYNNEISEKSEIFDDQFSVERPDGSNFTLKIRSTKLEDSAMYFCASSDRGSSYEQYFGPGTRLTVT.

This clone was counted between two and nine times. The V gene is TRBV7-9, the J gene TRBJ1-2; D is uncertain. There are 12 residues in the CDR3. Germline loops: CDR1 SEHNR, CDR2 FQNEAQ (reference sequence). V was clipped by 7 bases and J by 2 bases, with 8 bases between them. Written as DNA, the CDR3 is TGTGCCAGCAACGGGGTAAACTATGGCTACACCTTC. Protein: CASNGVNYGYTF.

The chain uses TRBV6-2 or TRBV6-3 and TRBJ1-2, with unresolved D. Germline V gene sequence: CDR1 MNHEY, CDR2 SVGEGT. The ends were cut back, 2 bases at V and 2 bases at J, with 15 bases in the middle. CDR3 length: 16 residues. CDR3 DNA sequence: TGTGCCAGCAGTTACGCAATGGAGGAGATCAACTATGGCTACACCTTC. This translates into CASSYAMEEINYGYTF.

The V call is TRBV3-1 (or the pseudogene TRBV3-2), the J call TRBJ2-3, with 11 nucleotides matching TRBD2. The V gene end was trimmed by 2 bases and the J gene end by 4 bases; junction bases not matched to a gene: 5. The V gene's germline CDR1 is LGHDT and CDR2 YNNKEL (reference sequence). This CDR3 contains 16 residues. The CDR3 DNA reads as TGTGCCAGCAGCCAACTTGCTAGCGGGGGGTCAGATACGCAGTATTTT. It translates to CASSQLASGGSDTQYF.

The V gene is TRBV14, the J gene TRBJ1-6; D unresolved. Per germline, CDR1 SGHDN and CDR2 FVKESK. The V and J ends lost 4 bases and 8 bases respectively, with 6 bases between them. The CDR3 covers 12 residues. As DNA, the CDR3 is TGTGCCAGCAGCCTGGGCGATTCACCCCTCCACTTT. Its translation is CASSLGDSPLHF.

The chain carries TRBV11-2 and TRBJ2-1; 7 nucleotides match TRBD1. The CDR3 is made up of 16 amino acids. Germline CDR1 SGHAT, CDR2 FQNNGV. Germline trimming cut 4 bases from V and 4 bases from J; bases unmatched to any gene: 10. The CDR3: CASSSPFRTGYNEQFF. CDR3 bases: TGTGCCAGCAGCTCCCCCTTCCGGACAGGTTACAATGAGCAGTTCTTC.

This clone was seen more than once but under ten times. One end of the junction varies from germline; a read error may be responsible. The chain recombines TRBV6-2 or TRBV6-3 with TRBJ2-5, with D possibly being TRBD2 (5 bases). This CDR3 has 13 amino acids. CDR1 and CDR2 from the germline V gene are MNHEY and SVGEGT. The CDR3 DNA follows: TGTGCCAGCAGTTACTCGAGGGCCCCTAGAGGACACTTC. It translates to CASSYSRAPRGHF.

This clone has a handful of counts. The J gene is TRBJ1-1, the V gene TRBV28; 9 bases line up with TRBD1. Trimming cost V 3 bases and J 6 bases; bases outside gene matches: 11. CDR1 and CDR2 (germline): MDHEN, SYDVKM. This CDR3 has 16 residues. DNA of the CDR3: TGTGCCAGCAGTTTCCTTCCGGGACAGGGAGGTCCTGAAGCTTTCTTT. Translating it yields CASSFLPGQGGPEAFF.

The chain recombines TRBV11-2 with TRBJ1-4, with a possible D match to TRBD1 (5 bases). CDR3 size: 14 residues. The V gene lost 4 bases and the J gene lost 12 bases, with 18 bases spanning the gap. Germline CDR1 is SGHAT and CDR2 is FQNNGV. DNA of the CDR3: TGTGCCAGCAGCTCACGAGGCAGGGCTGATGAACTGTTTTTT. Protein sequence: CASSSRGRADELFF.

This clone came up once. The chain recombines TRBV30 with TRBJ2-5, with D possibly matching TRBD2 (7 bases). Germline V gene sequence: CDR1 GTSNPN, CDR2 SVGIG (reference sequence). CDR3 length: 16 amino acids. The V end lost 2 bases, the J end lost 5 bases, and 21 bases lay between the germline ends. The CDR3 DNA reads TGTGCCTGGAGTCCTCTTTTAGGGGGGGCGGTGGAGACCCAGTACTTC. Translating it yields CAWSPLLGGAVETQYF.

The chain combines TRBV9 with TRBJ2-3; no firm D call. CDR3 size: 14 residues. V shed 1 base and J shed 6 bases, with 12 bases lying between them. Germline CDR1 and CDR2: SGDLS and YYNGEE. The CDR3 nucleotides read TGTGCCAGCAGCGTATACTCGGGTTCCGATACGCAGTATTTT. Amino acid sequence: CASSVYSGSDTQYF.